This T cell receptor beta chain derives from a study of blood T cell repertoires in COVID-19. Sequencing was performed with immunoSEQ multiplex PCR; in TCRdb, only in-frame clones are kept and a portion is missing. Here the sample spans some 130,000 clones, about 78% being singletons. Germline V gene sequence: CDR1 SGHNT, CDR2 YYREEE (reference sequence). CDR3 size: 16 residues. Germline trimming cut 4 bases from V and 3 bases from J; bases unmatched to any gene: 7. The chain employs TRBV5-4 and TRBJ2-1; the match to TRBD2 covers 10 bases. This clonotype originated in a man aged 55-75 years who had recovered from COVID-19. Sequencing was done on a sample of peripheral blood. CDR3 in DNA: TGTGCCAGCAGCCTCCCAAGCGGGGGGGTCTACAATGAGCAGTTCTTC. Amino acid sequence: CASSLPSGGVYNEQFF. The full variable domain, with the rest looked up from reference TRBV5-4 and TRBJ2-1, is ETGVTQSPTHLIKTRGQQVTLRCSSQSGHNTVSWYQQALGQGPQFIFQYYREEENGRGNFPPRFSGLQFPNYSSELNVNALELDDSALYLCASSLPSGGVYNEQFFGPGTRLTVL.